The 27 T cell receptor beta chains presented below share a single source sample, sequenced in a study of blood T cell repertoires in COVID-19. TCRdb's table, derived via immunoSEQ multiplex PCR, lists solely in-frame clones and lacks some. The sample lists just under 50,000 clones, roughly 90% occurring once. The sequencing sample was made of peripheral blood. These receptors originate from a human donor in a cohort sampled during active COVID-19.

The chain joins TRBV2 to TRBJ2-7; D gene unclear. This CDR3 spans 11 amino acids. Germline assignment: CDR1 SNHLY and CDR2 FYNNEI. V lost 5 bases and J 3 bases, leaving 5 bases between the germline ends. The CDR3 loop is CASSPNYEQYF. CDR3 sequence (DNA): TGTGCCAGCAGTCCAAACTACGAGCAGTACTTC.

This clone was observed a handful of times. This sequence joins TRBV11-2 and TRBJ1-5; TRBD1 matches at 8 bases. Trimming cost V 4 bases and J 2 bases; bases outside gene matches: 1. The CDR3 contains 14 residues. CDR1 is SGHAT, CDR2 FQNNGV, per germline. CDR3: CASSSGQGNQPQHF. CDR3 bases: TGTGCCAGCAGCTCGGGACAGGGCAATCAGCCCCAGCATTTT.

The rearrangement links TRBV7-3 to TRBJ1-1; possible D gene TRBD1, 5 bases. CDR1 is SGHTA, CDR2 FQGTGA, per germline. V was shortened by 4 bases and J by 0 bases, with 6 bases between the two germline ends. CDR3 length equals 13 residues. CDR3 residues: CASSSRVNTEAFF. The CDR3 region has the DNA TGTGCCAGCAGCTCCAGGGTGAACACTGAAGCTTTCTTT. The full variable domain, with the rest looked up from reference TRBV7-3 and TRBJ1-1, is GAGVSQTPSNKVTEKGKYVELRCDPISGHTALYWYRQSLGQGPEFLIYFQGTGAADDSGLPNDRFFAVRPEGSVSTLKIQRTERGDSAVYLCASSSRVNTEAFFGQGTRLTVV.

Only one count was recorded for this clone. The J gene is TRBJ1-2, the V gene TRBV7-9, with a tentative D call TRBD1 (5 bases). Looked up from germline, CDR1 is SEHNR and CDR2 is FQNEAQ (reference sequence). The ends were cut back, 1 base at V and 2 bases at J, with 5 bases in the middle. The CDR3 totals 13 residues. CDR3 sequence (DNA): TGTGCCAGCAGCTTAGGACAGAACTATGGCTACACCTTC. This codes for CASSLGQNYGYTF.

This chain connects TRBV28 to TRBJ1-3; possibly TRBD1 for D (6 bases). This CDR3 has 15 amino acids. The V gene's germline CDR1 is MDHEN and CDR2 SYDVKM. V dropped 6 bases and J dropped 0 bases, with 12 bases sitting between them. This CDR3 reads CASSDRRTSGNTIYF. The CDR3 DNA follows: TGTGCCAGCAGCGACAGGCGGACCTCTGGAAACACCATATATTTT.

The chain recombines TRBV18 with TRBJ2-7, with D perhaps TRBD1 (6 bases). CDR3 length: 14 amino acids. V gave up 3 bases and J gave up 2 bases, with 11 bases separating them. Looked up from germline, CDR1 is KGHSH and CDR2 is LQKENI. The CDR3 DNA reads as TGTGCCAGCTCACCCAACGCAGGGGCCTACGAGCAGTACGTC. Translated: CASSPNAGAYEQYV.

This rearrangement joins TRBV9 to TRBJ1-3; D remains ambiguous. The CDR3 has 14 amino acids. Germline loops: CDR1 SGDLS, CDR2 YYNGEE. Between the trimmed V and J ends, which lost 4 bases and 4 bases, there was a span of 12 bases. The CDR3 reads CASSMSGLGNTIYF. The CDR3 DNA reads TGTGCCAGCAGCATGAGCGGGCTGGGAAACACCATATATTTT. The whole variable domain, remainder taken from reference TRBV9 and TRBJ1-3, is DSGVTQTPKHLITATGQRVTLRCSPRSGDLSVYWYQQSLDQGLQFLIQYYNGEERAKGNILERFSAQQFPDLHSELNLSSLELGDSALYFCASSMSGLGNTIYFGEGSWLTVV.

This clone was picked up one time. CDR3 sequence (DNA): TGTGCCAGCAGCCAGGCAGGCAACTATGGCTACACCTTC. It specifies CASSQAGNYGYTF. The rearrangement uses TRBV11-3 and TRBJ1-2; D is uncertain. This CDR3 contains 13 residues. V was shortened by 5 bases and J by 2 bases, with 9 bases between the two germline ends. Per the germline V gene, CDR1 is SGHNT and CDR2 is YENEEA.

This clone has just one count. Written as DNA, the CDR3 is TGTGCCAGCAGCCAAGATAGGACTAGCGGTGGGGCCAACGTCCTGACTTTC. It yields the protein CASSQDRTSGGANVLTF. J is TRBJ2-6 and V is TRBV4-2; 10 bases line up with TRBD2. The ends lost 0 bases at V and 3 bases at J; junction bases unmatched: 2. The CDR3 covers 17 residues. Germline V CDR1 and CDR2: LGHNA, YNFKEQ.

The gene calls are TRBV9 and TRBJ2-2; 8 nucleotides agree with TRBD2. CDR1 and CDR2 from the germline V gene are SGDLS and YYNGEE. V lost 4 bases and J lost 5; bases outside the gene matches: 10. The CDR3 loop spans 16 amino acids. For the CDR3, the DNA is TGTGCCAGCAGCCCAAAACTAGCGGAGCGGACCGGGGAGCTGTTTTTT. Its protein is CASSPKLAERTGELFF.

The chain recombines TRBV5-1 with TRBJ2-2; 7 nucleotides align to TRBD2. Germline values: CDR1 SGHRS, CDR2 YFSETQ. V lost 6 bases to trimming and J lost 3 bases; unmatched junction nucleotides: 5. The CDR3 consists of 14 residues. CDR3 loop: CASISGIHTGELFF. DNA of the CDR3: TGCGCCAGCATCAGCGGGATCCACACCGGGGAGCTGTTTTTT.

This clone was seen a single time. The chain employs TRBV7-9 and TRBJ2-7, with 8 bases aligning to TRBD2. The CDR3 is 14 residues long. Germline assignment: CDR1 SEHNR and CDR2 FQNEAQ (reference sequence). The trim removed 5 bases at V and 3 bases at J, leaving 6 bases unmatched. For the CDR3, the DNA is TGTGCCAGCAGCCCGGGGGGGGTCAGCTACGAGCAGTACTTC. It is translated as CASSPGGVSYEQYF.

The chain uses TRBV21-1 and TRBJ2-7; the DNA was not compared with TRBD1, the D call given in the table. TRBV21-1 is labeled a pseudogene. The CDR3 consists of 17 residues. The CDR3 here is CASSKPSRGPGTYEQYF. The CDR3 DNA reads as TGTGCCAGCAGCAAGCCCAGTAGGGGGCCGGGGACTTACGAGCAGTACTTC.

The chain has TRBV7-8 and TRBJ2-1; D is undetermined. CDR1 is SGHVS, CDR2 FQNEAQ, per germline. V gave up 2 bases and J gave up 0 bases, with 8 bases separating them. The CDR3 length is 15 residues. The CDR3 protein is CASSLFRSSYNEQFF. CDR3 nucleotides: TGTGCCAGCAGCTTATTCCGGAGCTCCTACAATGAGCAGTTCTTC.

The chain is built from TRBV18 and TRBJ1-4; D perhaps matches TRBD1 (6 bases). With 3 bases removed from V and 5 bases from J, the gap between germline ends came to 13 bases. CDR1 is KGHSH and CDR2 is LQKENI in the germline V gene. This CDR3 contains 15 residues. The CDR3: CASSPRQGQNEKLFF. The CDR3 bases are TGTGCCAGCTCACCGCGGCAGGGGCAAAATGAAAAACTGTTTTTT.

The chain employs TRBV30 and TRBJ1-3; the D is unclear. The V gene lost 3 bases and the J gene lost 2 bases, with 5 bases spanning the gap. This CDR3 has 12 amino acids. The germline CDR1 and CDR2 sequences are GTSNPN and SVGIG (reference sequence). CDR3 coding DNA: TGTGCCTGGAGCCGCGCTGGAAACACCATATATTTT. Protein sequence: CAWSRAGNTIYF.

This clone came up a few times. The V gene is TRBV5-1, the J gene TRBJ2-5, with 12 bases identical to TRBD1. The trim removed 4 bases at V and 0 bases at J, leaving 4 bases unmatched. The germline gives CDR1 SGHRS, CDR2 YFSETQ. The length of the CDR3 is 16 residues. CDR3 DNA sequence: TGCGCCAGCAGCGGCGGGACAGGGGGCTACCAAGAGACCCAGTACTTC. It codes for CASSGGTGGYQETQYF.

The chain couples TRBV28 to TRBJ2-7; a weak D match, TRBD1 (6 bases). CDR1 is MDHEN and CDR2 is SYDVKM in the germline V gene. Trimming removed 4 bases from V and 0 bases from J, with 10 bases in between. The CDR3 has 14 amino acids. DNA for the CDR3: TGTGCCAGCAGTTACCCAGGGGCCTCCTACGAGCAGTACTTC. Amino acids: CASSYPGASYEQYF.

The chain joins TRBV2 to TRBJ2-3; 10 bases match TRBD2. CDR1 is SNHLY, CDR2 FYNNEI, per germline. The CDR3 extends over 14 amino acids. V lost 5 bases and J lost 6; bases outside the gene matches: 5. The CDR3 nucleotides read TGTGCCAGCAGTTCTAGCGGGAGAGGTGATACGCAGTATTTT. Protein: CASSSSGRGDTQYF.

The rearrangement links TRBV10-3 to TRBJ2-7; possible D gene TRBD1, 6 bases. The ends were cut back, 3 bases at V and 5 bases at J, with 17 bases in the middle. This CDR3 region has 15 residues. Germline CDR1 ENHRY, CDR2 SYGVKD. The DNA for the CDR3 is TGTGCCATCAGTGACGCCGGGACAAAATCTCACGAGCAGTACTTC. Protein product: CAISDAGTKSHEQYF.

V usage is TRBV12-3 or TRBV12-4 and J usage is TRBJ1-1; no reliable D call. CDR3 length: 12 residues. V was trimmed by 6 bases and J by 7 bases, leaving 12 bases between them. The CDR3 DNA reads TGTGCCAGCAGCCGAGACGGCGGTGAAGCTTTCTTT. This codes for CASSRDGGEAFF.

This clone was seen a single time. For the CDR3, the DNA is TGCAGCGTTGAAGATCCCGGGGGGGGCACTGAAGCTTTCTTT. This codes for CSVEDPGGGTEAFF. The chain employs TRBV29-1 and TRBJ1-1; D perhaps matches TRBD1 (5 bases). Looked up from germline, CDR1 is SQVTM and CDR2 is ANQGSEA. V shed 0 bases and J shed 4 bases, with 12 bases lying between them. This CDR3 has 14 residues.

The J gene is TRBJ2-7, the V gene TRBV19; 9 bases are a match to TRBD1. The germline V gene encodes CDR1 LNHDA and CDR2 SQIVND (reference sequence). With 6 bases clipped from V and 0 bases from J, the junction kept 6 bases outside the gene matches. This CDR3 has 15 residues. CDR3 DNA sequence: TGTGCCAGTAGAATCCGGGACAGGGACTCCTACGAGCAGTACGTC. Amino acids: CASRIRDRDSYEQYV.

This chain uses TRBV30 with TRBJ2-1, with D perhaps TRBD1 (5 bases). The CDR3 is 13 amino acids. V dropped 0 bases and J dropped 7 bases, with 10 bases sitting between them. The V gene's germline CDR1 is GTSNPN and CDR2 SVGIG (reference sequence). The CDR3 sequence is CAWSVRRANEQFF. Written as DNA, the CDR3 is TGTGCCTGGAGTGTACGCAGGGCGAATGAGCAGTTCTTC.

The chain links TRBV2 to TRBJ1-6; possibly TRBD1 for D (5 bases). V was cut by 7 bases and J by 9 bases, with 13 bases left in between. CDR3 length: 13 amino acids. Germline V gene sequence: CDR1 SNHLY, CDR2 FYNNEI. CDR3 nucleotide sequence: TGTGCCAGCACGTTGCCAGGGTCTTCACCCCTCCACTTT. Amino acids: CASTLPGSSPLHF.

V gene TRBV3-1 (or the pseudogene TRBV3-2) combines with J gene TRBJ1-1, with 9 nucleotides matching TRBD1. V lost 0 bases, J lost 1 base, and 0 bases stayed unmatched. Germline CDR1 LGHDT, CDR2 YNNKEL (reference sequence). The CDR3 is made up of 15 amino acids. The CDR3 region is CASSQETGGNTEAFF. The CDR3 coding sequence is TGTGCCAGCAGCCAAGAGACAGGGGGGAACACTGAAGCTTTCTTT.

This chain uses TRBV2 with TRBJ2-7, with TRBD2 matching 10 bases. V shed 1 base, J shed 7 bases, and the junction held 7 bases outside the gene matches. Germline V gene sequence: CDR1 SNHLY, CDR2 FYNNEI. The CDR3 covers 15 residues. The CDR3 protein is CASSEGLAGVGEQYF. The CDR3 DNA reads TGTGCCAGCAGTGAAGGGCTAGCGGGAGTCGGGGAGCAGTACTTC.